The 8 T cell receptor beta chains below all came from one sample that was sequenced in a study of CD8 T cells in Susac syndrome. An input of roughly 0.5 to 1 ug of RNA was subjected to reverse transcription using random hexamers. TCRdb reprocessed the immunoSEQ multiplex PCR reads via MiXCR and lists one record per CDR3 protein. The profile shows over 100,000 distinct CDR3 sequences, 96% of them singletons. Sequencing was done on a sample of CD4+ T cells from PBMCs. The receptors originated from a human donor with Susac syndrome.

The chain uses TRBV29-1 and TRBJ2-5; no definite D call. Germline CDR1 reads SQVTM; CDR2 reads ANQGSEA. Trimming took 7 bases from V and 5 from J, leaving 14 bases between them. The CDR3 spans 12 residues. In DNA, the CDR3 is TGCAGCGAAACGGGCCCTGAGGAGACCCAGTACTTC. As protein: CSETGPEETQYF.

The rearrangement links TRBV24-1 to TRBJ2-5; a possible D gene is TRBD1 (5 bases). V gave up 3 bases and J gave up 2 bases, with 15 bases separating them. In germline, CDR1 is KGHDR, CDR2 SFDVKD. There are 16 residues in the CDR3. The CDR3 nucleotides are TGTGCCACCAGTGATCGGCGTGACAGCCTTCAAGAGACCCAGTACTTC. Its protein product is CATSDRRDSLQETQYF.

The sample holds one count of this clonotype. V gene TRBV5-1 combines with J gene TRBJ2-7; D gene unclear. CDR3 length: 14 residues. Germline CDR1 and CDR2: SGHRS and YFSETQ. Trimming took off 0 bases at V and 10 bases at J, with 17 bases between the two ends. This chain's CDR3 is CASSLAGSSPGQYF. CDR3 DNA: TGCGCCAGCAGCTTGGCCGGTTCGTCCCCCGGACAGTACTTC.

Notes on this clonotype: One junction end disagrees with the germline gene, perhaps due to a read error. CDR3: CASSLGTGANNEQFF. CDR3 bases: TGTGCTAGCAGCTTAGGGACGGGAGCGAACAATGAGCAGTTCTTC. The chain recombines TRBV7-7 with TRBJ2-1; D is perhaps TRBD2 (6 bases). The CDR3 spans 15 residues. The germline gives CDR1 SSHAT, CDR2 FNYEAQ (reference sequence).

J is TRBJ2-7 and V is TRBV20-1; 11 nucleotides agree with TRBD2. Germline V gene lookup returns CDR1 DFQATT and CDR2 SNEGSKA (reference sequence). CDR3 length: 14 residues. Trimming took 5 bases from V and 1 from J; bases not matched to a gene: 4. CDR3 sequence reads: CSAGGLADSYEQYF. The CDR3 coding sequence is TGCAGTGCTGGGGGACTAGCGGATTCCTACGAGCAGTACTTC.

The gene calls are TRBV19 and TRBJ1-1; no definite D call. This CDR3 is built from 15 residues. CDR1 and CDR2 (germline): LNHDA, SQIVND (reference sequence). V shed 1 base and J shed 1 base, with 10 bases lying between them. CDR3 residues: CASSIGEYKNTEAFF. CDR3 bases: TGTGCCAGTAGTATAGGGGAATATAAGAACACTGAAGCTTTCTTT.

The chain combines TRBV30 with TRBJ2-3; TRBD1 is a possible D gene (5 bases). Trimming removed 4 bases at V and 2 bases at J, with 10 bases between. The CDR3 totals 13 residues. Germline V lookup: CDR1 GTSNPN, CDR2 SVGIG (reference sequence). This CDR3 is CAWMGRITDTQYF. CDR3 coding DNA: TGTGCCTGGATGGGGCGGATCACAGATACGCAGTATTTT.

This chain connects TRBV24-1 to TRBJ2-3, with TRBD1 as a possible D gene (5 bases). Between the trimmed V and J ends, which lost 4 bases and 6 bases, there was a span of 13 bases. This CDR3 has 14 amino acids. Germline CDR1 KGHDR, CDR2 SFDVKD. CDR3 coding DNA: TGTGCCACCAGTGACCTGACAGTCGCTGATACGCAGTATTTT. It yields the protein CATSDLTVADTQYF.